This paragraph reports one T cell receptor beta chain. It lacks a known antigen. Sequence at one end of the junction differs from germline and may be a read error. Sequencing used an Illumina MiSeq. Genomic DNA from sorted T cell subsets served as template for TCRbeta CDR3 amplification. The TCRbeta CDR3 region was amplified by multiplex PCR with 30 forward and 13 reverse primers. PCR products were purified with AMPure XP beads, then indices and adaptors were added in a second 25-cycle PCR. Before sequencing, the libraries were purified from gel with the QIAquick Gel Extraction Kit. In the paper's pipeline: Paired-end reads were merged using FLASH and were aligned with IgBLAST to IMGT V, D and J germline references. Reads with below 70% alignment identity to germline references were discarded, leaving 8.5 million to 14 million reads study-wide. Following IMGT definitions, CDR3 boundaries, reading frame and productivity were assigned. Clones at or above 1% of reads were defined as highly-expanded clones, and diversity was measured by normalized Shannon entropy. Group differences in Shannon entropy were tested with unpaired two-tailed t-tests. The public reads were run again by TCRdb, first through fastp at Q25 and then through MiXCR, and only productive beta chains were kept. Each entry merges the rows of one CDR3 protein and shows their most common DNA and genes. These V and J calls rely on TCRdb rather than the paper's analysis. This sample holds a few hundred thousand distinct CDR3 sequences; approximately 45% were observed only once. The top ten clonotypes cover roughly an eighth of the sample.

The CDR3 has 14 amino acids, counting the end cysteine and phenylalanine. The sequence is cut down to CDR3 DNA, 42 bases in frame from base 1. The germline V gene yields SGHTA for CDR1 and FQGNSA for CDR2. The source of the sample is a study of type 1 and type 2 diabetes patients (dated by TCRdb to about 2016). Concerning the study at large: Nine or ten type 1 diabetes patients, a few type 2 diabetes patients and about 6 nondiabetic controls, all recruited in China, made up the cohort. Type 2 diabetes patients were used as a disease comparison group for the type 1 diabetes patients. Throughout the study, CD4 or CD8 MicroBeads on MACS columns were used to positively select CD4+ and CD8+ T cells from PBMCs. A total of roughly 20,000,000 paired-end reads was generated across the whole study. When roughly 20-cycle amplification was compared with approximately 25-cycle amplification, V gene usage looked similar, suggesting that primer efficiencies were similar and PCR bias was random. Sequencing of the TCRbeta libraries was paired-end and was performed on Illumina HiSeq 2000 or MiSeq instruments. In the study, high-throughput sequencing was used to profile TCRbeta repertoires so that type 1 diabetes, type 2 diabetes and nondiabetic individuals could be compared.

What the authors observed across the whole study: Only a few highly-expanded CD4+ clones (median one) were found in type 2 diabetes patients, and these clones made up a median approximately 4% of reads. Age and gender were not matched between study groups, possibly biasing interpretation. In both CD4+ and CD8+ T cells, type 2 diabetes repertoires were highly diverse, with diversity significantly greater than that of type 1 diabetes repertoires. Highly correlated V and J gene usage patterns were observed for type 2 diabetes and control samples, with an average of around 0.97 between samples. Only a limited number of T2D and control samples were sequenced, so some T1D-only HECs might also appear in more T2D or control samples.

Every diabetic patient fulfilled standard classification criteria for type 1 or type 2 diabetes, and glucose and C-peptide were evaluated using WHO-recommended methods. Exclusion applied to any donor with other autoimmune diseases or infections within the previous four weeks. Around 10 milliliters of peripheral blood were drawn from each participant. PBMCs were isolated with LymphoPrep density separation. The source of this sequence is a man between 18 and 35 years old with type 2 diabetes. Sequencing was carried out using peripheral blood mononuclear cells (PBMCs). The rearranged segments are TRBV7-2 and TRBJ2-7; the D gene assignment is ambiguous. The DNA reads TGCGCCAGCAGCCAACCTACGACTGACAACGAGCAGTACTTC. Its translation is CASSQPTTDNEQYF.